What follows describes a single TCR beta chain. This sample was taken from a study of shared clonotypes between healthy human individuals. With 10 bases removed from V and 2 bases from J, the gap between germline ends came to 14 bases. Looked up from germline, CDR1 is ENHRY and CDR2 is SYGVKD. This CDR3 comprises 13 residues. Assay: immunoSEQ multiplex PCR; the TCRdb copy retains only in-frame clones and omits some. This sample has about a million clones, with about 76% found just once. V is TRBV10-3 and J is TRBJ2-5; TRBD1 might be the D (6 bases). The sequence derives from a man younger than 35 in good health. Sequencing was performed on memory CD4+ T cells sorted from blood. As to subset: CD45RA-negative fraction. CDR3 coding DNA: TGTGCCACGAGGGACACGACACAAGAGACCCAGTACTTC. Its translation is CATRDTTQETQYF.